Listed here are 7 T cell receptor beta chains from one sample, sequenced in a study of CXCR3-negative and CXCR3-positive naive CD8 T cells. Broader study findings: TRB CDR3s were more hydrophobic in CXCR3-positive than in CXCR3-negative naive cells.

No cognate antigen is known for these TCRs. Carrying UMI labels, the TRB cDNA libraries were prepared through 5' RACE. TCRdb processed the 5' RACE reads again and assigns one entry to each CDR3 protein, with no DNA. The sample holds about 150,000 distinct CDR3 sequences. Sequencing was done on a sample of naive CXCR3+ CD8+ T cells from blood. Sample subset: CD45RO-CCR7+CD27+CD95- naive CD8+ T cells expressing CXCR3 (TNR3+). The receptors here all came from a human donor in good health. Some clones in this sample may be carry-over from other donors' samples.

This chain connects TRBV28 to TRBJ2-3; TCRdb indicates TRBD2, and absent DNA this call remains unverified. CDR3 length: 19 residues. Germline values: CDR1 MDHEN, CDR2 SYDVKM. The CDR3 here is CASRPDRTSGVTGEDTQYF. Full variable domain (missing parts from reference TRBV28 and TRBJ2-3): DVKVTQSSRYLVKRTGEKVFLECVQDMDHENMFWYRQDPGLGLRLIYFSYDVKMKEKGDIPEGYSVSREKKERFSLILESASTNQTSMYLCASRPDRTSGVTGEDTQYFGPGTRLTVL.

The V and J genes are TRBV3-1 and TRBJ2-1; TCRdb returns TRBD2, unconfirmable since there is no DNA. The V gene's germline CDR1 is LGHDT and CDR2 YNNKEL (reference sequence). The CDR3 runs 16 residues. This chain's CDR3 is CASSQEEDSYYNEQFF.

The chain joins TRBV28 to TRBJ2-5; the TCRdb D gene call, TRBD1, has no DNA to confirm it. CDR3 length equals 17 residues. Germline V CDR1 and CDR2: MDHEN, SYDVKM. The CDR3 sequence is CASLTGRAGIFQETQYF.

This chain joins TRBV20-1 and TRBJ2-1. Germline V gene sequence: CDR1 DFQATT, CDR2 SNEGSKA (reference sequence). CDR3 length: 13 amino acids. CDR3 protein: CSARSLAGNEQFF.

The genes are TRBV6-2 or TRBV6-3 and TRBJ1-5. The CDR3 totals 16 residues. Germline V gene data show CDR1 as MNHEY and CDR2 as SVGEGT. The CDR3 loop is CASSYGIGKSNQPQHF.

The chain uses TRBV28 and TRBJ1-2; TCRdb calls TRBD1, which cannot be checked without DNA. The CDR3 covers 14 residues. Looked up from germline, CDR1 is MDHEN and CDR2 is SYDVKM. CDR3 protein: CASSFQGQGSGYTF.

The V and J genes are TRBV28 and TRBJ2-3; TCRdb's D gene call, TRBD2, goes unchecked for lack of DNA. Germline lookup yields CDR1 MDHEN and CDR2 SYDVKM. CDR3 length equals 14 residues. This chain's CDR3 is CASSTLAGVDTQYF.